Listed here is a single T cell receptor (beta chain). Its antigen is currently unknown. The record originates from a study of neoadjuvant nivolumab and ipilimumab in lung cancer. As for the study in general: Nivolumab 3 mg/kg was given days 1, 15 and 29, plus ipilimumab 1 mg/kg day 1 in combination.

This CDR3 region has 14 residues. CDR1 and CDR2 from the germline V gene are LNHNV and YYDKDF (reference sequence). Trimming shortened V by 0 bases and J by 4 bases, and 6 bases separated the two germline ends. Study conclusions and caveats: From pretherapy to surgery, tumor richness and clonality rose with dual therapy. Only a small number of samples underwent TCR sequencing.

Produced via immunoSEQ multiplex PCR; TCRdb's table is partial and in-frame only. This table holds tens of thousands of clones, around 82% found once. The TCR originated in an adult with non-small cell lung cancer. This sample comprised peripheral blood, obtained before neoadjuvant nivolumab, alone or with ipilimumab. The genes are TRBV15 and TRBJ2-2; D is unresolved. The CDR3 region has the DNA TGTGCCACCAGCAGAGATTTTGGCACCGGGGAGCTGTTTTTT. This translates into CATSRDFGTGELFF.